This TCR beta chain was identified during a study of blood T cell repertoires in COVID-19. Study in general: Acute and convalescent COVID-19 specimens originated in the United States, Italy and Spain.

V trimming: 1 base; J trimming: 7 bases; junction bases outside the gene matches: 2. CDR3 length: 14 residues. The V gene's germline CDR1 is SGHNT and CDR2 YYREEE (reference sequence). The protocol was immunoSEQ multiplex PCR, while the TCRdb copy is restricted to in-frame clones and leaves out a portion. Of about 15,000 clones in the sample, roughly 89% were seen once. This clone has a handful of counts. The sequence derives from a woman in her 70s in a cohort sampled during active or convalescent COVID-19. The V call is TRBV5-4, the J call TRBJ1-6; TRBD1 aligns across 7 bases. Input material: peripheral blood. The CDR3: CASSLTGVNSPLHF. The DNA of the CDR3 is TGTGCCAGCAGCTTGACAGGGGTCAATTCACCCCTCCACTTT.